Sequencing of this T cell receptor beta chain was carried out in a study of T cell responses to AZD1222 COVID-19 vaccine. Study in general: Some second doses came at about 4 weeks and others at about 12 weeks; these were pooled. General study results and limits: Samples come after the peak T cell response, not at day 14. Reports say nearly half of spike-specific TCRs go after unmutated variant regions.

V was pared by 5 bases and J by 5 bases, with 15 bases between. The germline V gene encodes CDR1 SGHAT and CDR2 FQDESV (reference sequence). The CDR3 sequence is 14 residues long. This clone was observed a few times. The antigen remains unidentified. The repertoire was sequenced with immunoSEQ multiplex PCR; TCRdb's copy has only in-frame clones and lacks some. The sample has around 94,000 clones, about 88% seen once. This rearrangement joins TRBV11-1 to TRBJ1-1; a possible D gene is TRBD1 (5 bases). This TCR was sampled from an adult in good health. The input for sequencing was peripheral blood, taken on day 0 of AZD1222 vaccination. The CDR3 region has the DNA TGTGCCAGCAGCCTGTCCGGGGGGAGTACTGAAGCTTTCTTT. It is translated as CASSLSGGSTEAFF.